The clone carrying this TCR beta chain was counted only a few times. Germline-derived CDR1 and CDR2 are DFQATT and SNEGSKA (reference sequence). This CDR3 is 15 amino acids long. The V end lost 5 bases, the J end lost 0 bases, and 14 bases lay between the germline ends. The data are from a study of T-cell memory formation after mild COVID-19. As for the study in general: Largely, TCR clusters stayed within a single donor.

The TCR alpha and TCR beta cDNA libraries, bearing sample barcodes and UMIs, were generated by 5'RACE using constant-segment primers. TCRdb ran MiXCR on the 5' RACE reads and lists one entry per CDR3 protein. This sample has 160,000 or so distinct CDR3 sequences; roughly 30% occur once, and the top ten carry around 13%. This TCR derives from an adult woman who had mild COVID-19 (a few samples of this study predate the infection). Cell type and time point are not known. Sequenced sample: PBMCs or a T cell subset sorted from them (not recorded which). The gene calls are TRBV20-1 and TRBJ2-1, with D tentatively TRBD1 (6 bases). CDR3 in DNA: TGCAGTGCTCGGGGACACCCCAACTCCTACAATGAGCAGTTCTTC. Translating gives CSARGHPNSYNEQFF.